Here is one T cell receptor beta chain with its context. What it binds is unknown. Using immunoSEQ multiplex PCR, the repertoire was profiled, and TCRdb retains in-frame clones only, with some absent. This table holds approximately 70,000 clones, about 82% found once. This sample stems from a study of OX40 agonist ivuxolimab in advanced cancers. Overall study context: The patients got ivuxolimab, which is an agonistic anti-OX40 (CD134) antibody. Prior checkpoint blockade (anti-PD-1, anti-PD-L1 or anti-CTLA-4) was permitted; approximately 44% had it.

General study points: CD8+ T cells averaged more expanded clones than CD4+.

Patients with autoimmune history or systemic immunosuppression were excluded. This CDR3 contains 15 residues. From germline, CDR1 is MNHEY and CDR2 SVGAGI. V gave up 2 bases and J gave up 10 bases; unmatched junction bases: 7. This specimen was CD4+ or CD8+ T cells sorted from blood, taken in a trial of the OX40 agonist ivuxolimab. The source of this sequence is an adult with an advanced solid tumor such as melanoma, head and neck, liver or kidney cancer. V and J are TRBV6-5 and TRBJ1-6; 8 bases are shared with TRBD1. The CDR3: CASSYGTGGESPLHF. The CDR3 DNA sequence: TGTGCCAGCAGTTACGGAACAGGGGGGGAGTCACCCCTCCACTTT.